The present T cell receptor (beta chain) was sequenced within a study of T-cell reconstitution after alpha-beta-depleted transplantation in children. General observations from the study: T cells produced anew were the main source of T-cell counts and diversity one year after transplant. Reportedly, only several hundred clones from non-depleted graft cells drove alpha-beta T-cell counts at about two months. Surviving recipient cells, namely T cells and thymic progenitors, were the source of high day-60 TCRbeta diversity in some patients.

V lost 1 base to trimming and J lost 4 bases; unmatched junction nucleotides: 4. The germline V gene encodes CDR1 MDHEN and CDR2 SYDVKM. The CDR3 length is 15 residues. On this clonotype: Its antigen is still unknown.

Preparation of the TCRbeta library used unique molecular identifiers. TCRdb reprocessed the PCR reads via MiXCR and lists one record per CDR3 protein. This sample yields just under 250,000 distinct CDR3 sequences, of which around 25% are seen a single time; over 2.5% belongs to the top ten. The chain is built from TRBV28 and TRBJ2-5, with 9 nucleotides matching TRBD2. The sequenced sample was PBMCs, obtained before TCRalphabeta/CD19-depleted stem cell transplant. This clonotype was obtained from a girl aged 2-10 years with Fanconi anemia, due to receive a stem cell transplant. The CDR3 DNA reads TGTGCCAGCAGTTTATTGGCGGGGGGGAGAGAGACCCAGTACTTC. Amino acids: CASSLLAGGRETQYF.